This TCR beta chain was captured in a study of Graves' ophthalmopathy and Graves' hyperthyroidism. This clonotype was recorded many times. It was on clinical symptoms, serum thyroxine, TRAb, thyroid ultrasound and orbital computed tomography that diagnosis relied. Amplification from RNA transcripts yielded the TCR beta CDR3 regions. HTBI primers were employed in first-round RT-PCR, then a second-round multiplex PCR followed. TCRdb redid the calling of the multiplex PCR reads with MiXCR, one entry per CDR3 protein. The data show 200,000 to 250,000 distinct CDR3 sequences, roughly 21% seen once. Trimming took off 2 bases at V and 4 bases at J, with 11 bases between the two ends. The CDR3 runs to 14 residues. In germline, CDR1 is MNHEY, CDR2 SVGAGI.

This receptor was taken from a woman aged 45-60 years with Graves' ophthalmopathy. The sample consisted of peripheral blood. J is TRBJ1-1 and V is TRBV6-5; D is unresolved. DNA for the CDR3: TGTGCCAGCAGTTACGGCGATGAAGGCACTGAAGCTTTCTTT. It is translated as CASSYGDEGTEAFF.